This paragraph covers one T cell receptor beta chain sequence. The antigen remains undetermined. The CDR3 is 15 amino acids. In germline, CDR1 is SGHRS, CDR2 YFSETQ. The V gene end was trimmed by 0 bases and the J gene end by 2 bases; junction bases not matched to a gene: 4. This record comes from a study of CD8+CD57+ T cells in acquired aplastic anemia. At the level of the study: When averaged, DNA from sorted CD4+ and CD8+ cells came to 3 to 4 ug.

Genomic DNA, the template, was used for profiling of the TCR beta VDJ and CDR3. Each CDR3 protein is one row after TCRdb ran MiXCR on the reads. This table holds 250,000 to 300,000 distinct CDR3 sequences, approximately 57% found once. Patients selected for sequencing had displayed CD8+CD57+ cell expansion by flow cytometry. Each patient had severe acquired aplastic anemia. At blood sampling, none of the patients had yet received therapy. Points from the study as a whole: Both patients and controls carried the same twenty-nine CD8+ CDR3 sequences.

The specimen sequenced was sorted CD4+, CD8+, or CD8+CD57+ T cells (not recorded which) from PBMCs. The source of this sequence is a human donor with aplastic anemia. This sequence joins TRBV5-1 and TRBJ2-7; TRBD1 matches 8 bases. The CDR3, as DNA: TGCGCCAGCAGCTTGGCGGAACAGGGGGCCTACGAGCAGTACTTC. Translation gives CASSLAEQGAYEQYF.